A selection of T cell receptor beta chains follows, all from one sample in a study of technical replicates of blood from a few donors. The table came from immunoSEQ multiplex PCR; TCRdb's copy has only in-frame clones and leaves some out. The sample lists about 83,000 clones, about 95% occurring once. Sequencing was carried out using T cells isolated from PBMCs. The receptors were gathered from a human donor in good health. CDR3s include the opening cysteine and the closing phenylalanine or tryptophan. The order of the fields is clone size, V gene, D gene, J gene, CDR3 length, CDR3 DNA, CDR3 protein. D genes are given only for firm matches. Clone sizes are given selectively: once, few, many, or a class where the clone is expanded.

.	TRBV9	TRBD1	TRBJ1-1	15	TGTGCCAGCAGCGTAACTACAGGGGCGAACACTGAAGCTTTCTTT	CASSVTTGANTEAFF
.	TRBV28	TRBD1	TRBJ2-7	14	TGTGCCAGCAGTCCGGGACAGGGCCTCTACGAGCAGTACTTC	CASSPGQGLYEQYF
.	TRBV5-1	.	TRBJ1-1	15	TGCGCCAGCAGCCTCTGGATCAGGGGGAACACTGAAGCTTTCTTT	CASSLWIRGNTEAFF
.	TRBV4-2	.	TRBJ1-5	16	TGTGCCAGCAGCCAAGAGGGCAGTTCTAGCAATCAGCCCCAGCATTTT	CASSQEGSSSNQPQHF
.	TRBV5-6	.	TRBJ1-4	15	TGTGCCAGCAGCTTGGGGCAGGGAGGGGGTGAAAAACTGTTTTTT	CASSLGQGGGEKLFF
.	TRBV5-4	.	TRBJ2-6	15	TGTGCCAGCAGCTTGGACAGGGCTGGGGCCAACGTCCTGACTTTC	CASSLDRAGANVLTF
.	TRBV7-8	.	TRBJ2-3	16	TGTGCCAGCAGCTTAGCGGTAGCGGAGCGCACAGATACGCAGTATTTT	CASSLAVAERTDTQYF
.	TRBV7-8	.	TRBJ1-2	14	TGTGCCAGCAGCTTAGGCCCCCCGGCTCTAGCCTACACCTTC	CASSLGPPALAYTF
.	TRBV30	TRBD1	TRBJ1-5	19	TGTGCCTGGAGTGTACCACGAAGCCGGGACAGGGTGGGGAATCAGCCCCAGCATTTT	CAWSVPRSRDRVGNQPQHF
.	TRBV5-1	TRBD2	TRBJ2-1	19	TGCGCCAGCAGCTTGGGGACTAGCGGGAGGAGCTTTGCCTACAATGAGCAGTTCTTC	CASSLGTSGRSFAYNEQFF
once	TRBV11-2	.	TRBJ2-5	13	TGTGCCAGCAGCTTAGACCCCCTAGAGGCCCAGTACTTC	CASSLDPLEAQYF
.	TRBV28	.	TRBJ1-2	13	TGTGCCAGCTCGCGGGGGGATGTAGATGGCTACACCTTC	CASSRGDVDGYTF
.	TRBV4-1	TRBD2	TRBJ2-7	16	TGCGCCAGCAGCCAATTGCTTGGCGGGGGTTCCTACGAGCAGTACTTC	CASSQLLGGGSYEQYF
.	TRBV9	TRBD1	TRBJ2-5	15	TGTGCCAGCAGCGTATCGAGACAGGGGAAGGAGACCCAGTACTTC	CASSVSRQGKETQYF
.	TRBV11-2	.	TRBJ2-7	14	TGTGCCAGCAGCTTAGGTTCAGGTTCCTACGAGCAGTACTTC	CASSLGSGSYEQYF
.	TRBV6-5	TRBD1	TRBJ2-4	13	TGTGCCAGCAGACCGGGACAGAAAAACATTCAGTACTTC	CASRPGQKNIQYF
.	TRBV4-2	TRBD2	TRBJ2-7	15	TGTGCCAGCAGCCATATAGCGGGGGGGGATTACGAGCAGTACTTC	CASSHIAGGDYEQYF
.	TRBV2	.	TRBJ2-3	14	TGTGCCAGCAGCACCGTTCGGGATCAAGATACGCAGTATTTT	CASSTVRDQDTQYF